The rows below give T cell receptor beta chains drawn from one sample of a study of a mutant IDH1 vaccine in newly diagnosed glioma. The protocol was immunoSEQ multiplex PCR, while the TCRdb copy is restricted to in-frame clones and leaves out a portion. The sample has roughly 50,000 clones, 70% to 90% seen once; the top ten hold around 21%. The sample was PBMCs, taken from a glioma patient treated with radiotherapy, temozolomide or both. The receptors stem from a man aged 18 to 30 with glioma. CDR3s include the opening cysteine and the closing phenylalanine or tryptophan.

cdr3_length j_call v_call cdr3_aa
13 TRBJ2-2 TRBV7-2 CASSLSGSVELFF
14 TRBJ1-2 TRBV28 CASSSGLSNYGYTF
13 TRBJ1-1 TRBV6-7 CASSYSQGVPAFF
15 TRBJ1-1 TRBV5-1 CASSLGRGTYTEAFF
12 TRBJ2-5 TRBV11-1 CASSSYQETQYF
13 TRBJ1-1 TRBV6-5 CASGQGVNTEAFF
17 TRBJ1-1 TRBV4-3 CASSQDLTWTVNTEAFF
15 TRBJ1-2 TRBV29-1 CSVEGGRQGGSGYTF
14 TRBJ1-2 TRBV6-5 CASSYSTNLYGYTF
13 TRBJ1-2 TRBV27 CASSLRGTGGYTF
14 TRBJ1-1 TRBV29-1 CSSCMGGVCTEAFF
15 TRBJ1-5 TRBV2 CASSEWGRDDQPQHF
14 TRBJ2-1 TRBV5-1 CASSHLSGGPAQFF
14 TRBJ1-4 TRBV7-9 CASSPQGFREKLFF
13 TRBJ1-1 TRBV9 CASSAQGNTEAFF
14 TRBJ2-7 TRBV9 CASSVGDTGYEQYF
16 TRBJ2-1 TRBV7-9 CASSGQGYSSYNEQFF
13 TRBJ1-2 TRBV9 CASSVGSGAGYTF
13 TRBJ1-2 TRBV7-8 CASSRNGGSGYTF
14 TRBJ1-1 TRBV28 CASSTLVMNTEAFF
14 TRBJ1-1 TRBV7-2 CASSPTGLGTEAFF
12 TRBJ1-1 TRBV30 CAWSVGSPQAFF
14 TRBJ2-7 TRBV6-6 CASSSREFIYEQYF
14 TRBJ2-1 TRBV7-6 CASSKGLHLGEQFF
17 TRBJ1-1 TRBV28 CASSLDRAVAMDTEAFF
15 TRBJ1-1 TRBV4-1 CASSQPGLPATEAFF
13 TRBJ1-5 TRBV7-6 CASSLLSNQPQHF
14 TRBJ1-4 TRBV7-2 CASSAQATNEKLFF
14 TRBJ2-3 TRBV27 CASGVPPYTDTQYF
20 TRBJ1-5 TRBV7-6 CASSLFSRDASGQRNQPQHF
17 TRBJ1-3 TRBV9 CASSVGRRSGPGNTIYF
15 TRBJ1-3 TRBV10-3 CAISDREYSGNTIYF
14 TRBJ2-7 TRBV7-7 CASSLGTGTYEQYF
16 TRBJ2-3 TRBV9 CASSVGRGPVTDTQYF
14 TRBJ1-2 TRBV18 CASSRDRANYGYTF
14 TRBJ2-7 TRBV13 CASSYRDRSYEQYF
14 TRBJ1-1 TRBV6-5 CASSPPRANTEAFF
14 TRBJ2-7 TRBV5-1 CASSPGLAGSEQYF
14 TRBJ2-7 TRBV5-1 CASSLGGASNEQYF